This record covers a single T cell receptor beta chain. Antigen: not known. The sample is drawn from a study of T cell responses to AZD1222 COVID-19 vaccine. Sequencing used immunoSEQ multiplex PCR; TCRdb keeps in-frame clones, though not all of them. Here the sample spans 95,000 to 110,000 clones, roughly nine tenths being singletons. General study findings and limits: Only six or seven AZD1222 recipients were seropositive at baseline. Among the donors, most were white British and more were female, and clonal diversity was possibly underestimated.

The receptor was isolated from an adult in good health. The starting material was peripheral blood, obtained on day 0 of AZD1222 vaccination.

The CDR3 coding sequence is TGTGCCAGCAGCTTAAATGCCCCGGGCTCCTACAATGAGCAGTTCTTC. This translates into CASSLNAPGSYNEQFF. V is TRBV7-3 and J is TRBJ2-1; no definite D call. The CDR3 totals 16 residues. Germline lookup yields CDR1 SGHTA and CDR2 FQGTGA. Deletions cut 1 base from V and 0 bases from J, with 10 bases between. Complete variable domain (other parts from reference TRBV7-3 and TRBJ2-1): GAGVSQTPSNKVTEKGKYVELRCDPISGHTALYWYRQSLGQGPEFLIYFQGTGAADDSGLPNDRFFAVRPEGSVSTLKIQRTERGDSAVYLCASSLNAPGSYNEQFFGPGTRLTVL.